The subject of this entry is one T cell receptor beta chain. The data derive from a study of blood T cells in healthy people across ages. CDR3 length: 14 residues. Per the germline V gene, CDR1 is SGHTA and CDR2 is FQGNSA. The germline V and J ends were trimmed by 5 bases and 3 bases, with 11 bases remaining between them. Then a second PCR, running roughly 7 to 11 cycles, was carried out with a sample-barcoded 5' primer and a J-beta primer mix. One entry per CDR3 protein results from TCRdb running MiXCR on the 5' RACE reads. This sample yields over a million distinct CDR3 sequences, of which approximately 60% are seen a single time; 6.7% belongs to the top ten.

The rearrangement uses TRBV7-2 and TRBJ2-1; D may be TRBD2 (6 bases). Material for sequencing was blood. The clonotype was recovered from a man in his late teens or twenties in good health. The CDR3 DNA follows: TGTGCCAGCAGCAGACGGGGGTTCTACAATGAGCAGTTCTTC. This gives the protein CASSRRGFYNEQFF.